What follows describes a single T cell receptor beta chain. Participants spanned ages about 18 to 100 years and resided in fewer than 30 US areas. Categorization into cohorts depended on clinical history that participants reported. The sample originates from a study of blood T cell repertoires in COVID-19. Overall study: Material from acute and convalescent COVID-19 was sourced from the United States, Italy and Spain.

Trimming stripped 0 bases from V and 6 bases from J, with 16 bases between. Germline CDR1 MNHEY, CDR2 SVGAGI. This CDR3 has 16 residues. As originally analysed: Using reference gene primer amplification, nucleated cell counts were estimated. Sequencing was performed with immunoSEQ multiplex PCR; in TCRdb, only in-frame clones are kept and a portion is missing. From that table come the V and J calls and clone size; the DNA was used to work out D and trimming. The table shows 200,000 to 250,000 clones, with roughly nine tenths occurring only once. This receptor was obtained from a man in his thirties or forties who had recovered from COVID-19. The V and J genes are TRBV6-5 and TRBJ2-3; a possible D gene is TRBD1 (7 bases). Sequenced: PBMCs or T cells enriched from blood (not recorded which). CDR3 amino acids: CASSYSAGGGLDTQYF. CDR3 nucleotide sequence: TGTGCCAGCAGTTACTCGGCAGGGGGAGGTTTGGATACGCAGTATTTT.